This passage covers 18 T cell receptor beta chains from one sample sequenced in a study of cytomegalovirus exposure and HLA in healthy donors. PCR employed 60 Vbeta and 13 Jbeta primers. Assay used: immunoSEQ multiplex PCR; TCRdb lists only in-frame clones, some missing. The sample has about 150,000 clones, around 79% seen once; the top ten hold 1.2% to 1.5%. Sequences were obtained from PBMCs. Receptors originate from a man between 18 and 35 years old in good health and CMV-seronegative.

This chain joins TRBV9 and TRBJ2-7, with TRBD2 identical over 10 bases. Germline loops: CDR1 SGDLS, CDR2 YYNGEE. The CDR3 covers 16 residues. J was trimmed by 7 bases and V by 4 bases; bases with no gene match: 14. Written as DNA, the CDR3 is TGTGCCAGCAGCCCCGGACTAGCGGAGCCCCGTTGGGAGCAGTACTTC. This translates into CASSPGLAEPRWEQYF.

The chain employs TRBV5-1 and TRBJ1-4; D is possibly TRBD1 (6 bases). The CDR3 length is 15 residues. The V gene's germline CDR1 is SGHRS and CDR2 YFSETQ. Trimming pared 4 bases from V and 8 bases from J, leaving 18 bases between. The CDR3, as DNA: TGCGCCAGCAGCAATAGGGGGGGTCTTAGGGAAAAACTGTTTTTT. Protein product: CASSNRGGLREKLFF.

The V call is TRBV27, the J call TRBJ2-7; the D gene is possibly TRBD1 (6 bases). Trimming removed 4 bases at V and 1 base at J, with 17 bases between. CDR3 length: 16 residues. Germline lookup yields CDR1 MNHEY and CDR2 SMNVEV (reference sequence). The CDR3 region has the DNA TGTGCCAGCAGTTACACCCGGACAGCCTCTTCCTACGAGCAGTACTTC. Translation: CASSYTRTASSYEQYF.

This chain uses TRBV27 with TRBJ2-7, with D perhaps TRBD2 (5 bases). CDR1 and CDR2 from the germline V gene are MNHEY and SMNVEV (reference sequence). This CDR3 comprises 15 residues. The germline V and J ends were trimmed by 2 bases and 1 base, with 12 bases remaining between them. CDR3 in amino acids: CASSLGFEGSYEQYF. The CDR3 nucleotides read TGTGCCAGCAGTTTAGGCTTCGAGGGATCCTACGAGCAGTACTTC.

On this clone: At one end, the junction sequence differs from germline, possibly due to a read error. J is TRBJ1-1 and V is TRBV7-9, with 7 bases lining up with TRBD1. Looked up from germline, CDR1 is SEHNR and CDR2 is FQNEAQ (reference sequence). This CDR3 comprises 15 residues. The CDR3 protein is CSSKGGGPDLWGAFF. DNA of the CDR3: TGTTCCAGCAAAGGGGGCGGGCCAGACCTTTGGGGAGCTTTCTTT. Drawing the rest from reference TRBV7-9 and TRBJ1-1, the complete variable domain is DTGVSQNPRHKITKRGQNVTFRCDPISEHNRLYWYRQTLGQGPEFLTYFQNEAQLEKSRLLSDRFSAERPKGSFSTLEIQRTEQGDSAMYLCSSKGGGPDLWGAFFGQGTRLTVV.

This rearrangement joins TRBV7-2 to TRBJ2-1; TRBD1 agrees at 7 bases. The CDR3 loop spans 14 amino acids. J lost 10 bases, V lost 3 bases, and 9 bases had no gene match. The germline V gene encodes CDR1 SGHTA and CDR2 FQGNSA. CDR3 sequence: CASSFDQGVYEQFF. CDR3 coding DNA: TGTGCCAGCAGCTTTGACCAGGGGGTGTACGAGCAGTTCTTC.

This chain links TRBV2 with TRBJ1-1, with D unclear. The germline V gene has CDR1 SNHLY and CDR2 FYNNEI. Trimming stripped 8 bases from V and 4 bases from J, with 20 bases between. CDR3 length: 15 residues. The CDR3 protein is CASVSQRSGSTEAFF. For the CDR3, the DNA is TGTGCCAGCGTCTCACAGAGAAGTGGGAGCACTGAAGCTTTCTTT.

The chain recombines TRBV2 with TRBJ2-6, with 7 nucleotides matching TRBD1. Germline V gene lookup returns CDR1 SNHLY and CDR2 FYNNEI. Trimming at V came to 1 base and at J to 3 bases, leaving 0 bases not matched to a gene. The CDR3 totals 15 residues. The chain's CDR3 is CASSEGQGGANVLTF. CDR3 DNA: TGTGCCAGCAGTGAAGGACAGGGTGGGGCCAACGTCCTGACTTTC.

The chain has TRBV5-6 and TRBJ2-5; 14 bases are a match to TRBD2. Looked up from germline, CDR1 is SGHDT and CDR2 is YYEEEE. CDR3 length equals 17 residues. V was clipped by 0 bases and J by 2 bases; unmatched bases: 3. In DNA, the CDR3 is TGTGCCAGCAGCTTGGGACTAGCGGGAGGGTTACAAGAGACCCAGTACTTC. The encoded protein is CASSLGLAGGLQETQYF.

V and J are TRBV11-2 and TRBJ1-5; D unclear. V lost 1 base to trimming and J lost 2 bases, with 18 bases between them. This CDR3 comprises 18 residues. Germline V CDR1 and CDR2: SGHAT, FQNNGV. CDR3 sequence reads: CASSLVRGSQPCNQPQHF. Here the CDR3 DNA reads TGTGCCAGCAGCTTAGTTCGGGGTAGCCAGCCTTGCAATCAGCCCCAGCATTTT.

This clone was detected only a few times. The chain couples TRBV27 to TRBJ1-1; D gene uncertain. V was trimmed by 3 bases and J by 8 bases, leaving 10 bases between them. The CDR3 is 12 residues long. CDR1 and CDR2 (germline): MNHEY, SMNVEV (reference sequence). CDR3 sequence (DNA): TGTGCCAGCAGTTTGGGTGGGCGAGAAGCTTTCTTT. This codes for CASSLGGREAFF.

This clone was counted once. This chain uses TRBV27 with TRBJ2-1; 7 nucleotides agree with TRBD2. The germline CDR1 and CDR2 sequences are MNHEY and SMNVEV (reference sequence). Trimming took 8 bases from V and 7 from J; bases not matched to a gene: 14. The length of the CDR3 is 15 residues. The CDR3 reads CASSLAGAFLNEQFF. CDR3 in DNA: TGTGCCAGCTCTTTAGCGGGCGCTTTTTTGAATGAGCAGTTCTTC.

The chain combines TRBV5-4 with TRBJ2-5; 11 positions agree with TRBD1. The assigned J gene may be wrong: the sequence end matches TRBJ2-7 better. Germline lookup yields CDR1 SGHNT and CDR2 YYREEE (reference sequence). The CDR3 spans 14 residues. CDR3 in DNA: TGTGCCAGCAGCCCGGGGACAGGGGGGCGCGAGCAGTACTTC. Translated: CASSPGTGGREQYF.

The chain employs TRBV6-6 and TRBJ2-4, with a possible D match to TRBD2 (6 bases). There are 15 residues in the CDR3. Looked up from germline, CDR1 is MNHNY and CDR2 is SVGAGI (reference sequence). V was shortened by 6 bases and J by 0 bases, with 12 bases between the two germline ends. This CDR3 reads CASRSVGLAKNIQYF. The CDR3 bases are TGTGCCAGCAGGTCCGTGGGACTAGCCAAAAACATTCAGTACTTC.

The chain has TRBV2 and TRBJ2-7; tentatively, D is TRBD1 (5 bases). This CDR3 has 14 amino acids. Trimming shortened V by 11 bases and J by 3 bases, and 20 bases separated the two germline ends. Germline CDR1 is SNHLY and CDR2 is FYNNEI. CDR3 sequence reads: CAQARVTGRYEQYF. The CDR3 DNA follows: TGTGCCCAAGCACGGGTCACAGGCCGCTACGAGCAGTACTTC.

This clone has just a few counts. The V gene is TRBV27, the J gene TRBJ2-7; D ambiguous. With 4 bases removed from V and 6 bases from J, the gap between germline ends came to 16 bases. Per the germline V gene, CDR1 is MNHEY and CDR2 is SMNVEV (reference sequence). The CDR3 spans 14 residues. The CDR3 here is CASSSLAAPREQYF. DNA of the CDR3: TGTGCCAGCAGTTCCCTGGCGGCCCCTCGCGAGCAGTACTTC.

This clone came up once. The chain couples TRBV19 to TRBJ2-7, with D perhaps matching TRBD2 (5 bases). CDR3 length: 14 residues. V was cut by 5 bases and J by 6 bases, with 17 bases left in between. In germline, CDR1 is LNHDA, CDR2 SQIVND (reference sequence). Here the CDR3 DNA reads TGTGCCAGTAGTCCAAGACGGGGTACTGCCGAGCAGTACTTC. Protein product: CASSPRRGTAEQYF.

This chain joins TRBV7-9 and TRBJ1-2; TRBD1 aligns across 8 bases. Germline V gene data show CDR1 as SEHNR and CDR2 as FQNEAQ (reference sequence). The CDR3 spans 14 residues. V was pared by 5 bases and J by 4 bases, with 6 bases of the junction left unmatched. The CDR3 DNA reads TGTGCCAGCAGCGCGCAGGGGGCCGTCTATGGCTACACCTTC. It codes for CASSAQGAVYGYTF. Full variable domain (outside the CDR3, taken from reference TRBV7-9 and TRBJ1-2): DTGVSQNPRHKITKRGQNVTFRCDPISEHNRLYWYRQTLGQGPEFLTYFQNEAQLEKSRLLSDRFSAERPKGSFSTLEIQRTEQGDSAMYLCASSAQGAVYGYTFGSGTRLTVV.